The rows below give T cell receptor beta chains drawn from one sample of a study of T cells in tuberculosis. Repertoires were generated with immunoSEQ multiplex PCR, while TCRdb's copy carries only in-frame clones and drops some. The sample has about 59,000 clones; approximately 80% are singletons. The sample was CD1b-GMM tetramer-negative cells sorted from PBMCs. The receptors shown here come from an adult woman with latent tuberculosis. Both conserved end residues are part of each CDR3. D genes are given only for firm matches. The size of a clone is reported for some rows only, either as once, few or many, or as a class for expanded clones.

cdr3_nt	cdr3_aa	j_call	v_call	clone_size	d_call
TGTGCCAGCAGTTTGGGACAGGGGTATCGGCAGCCCCAGCATTTT	CASSLGQGYRQPQHF	TRBJ1-5	TRBV28	NA	TRBD1
TGTGCCACCAGCAGCTGGACTAGCGGGAGCTCCTACAATGAGCAGTTCTTC	CATSSWTSGSSYNEQFF	TRBJ2-1	TRBV15	NA	TRBD2
TGTGCCAGTACCGGGACAGGGTACACCGGGGAGCTGTTTTTT	CASTGTGYTGELFF	TRBJ2-2	TRBV19	NA	TRBD1
TGTGCCAGCAGCCCCCAGGACAGGGCGGAGGTCAATGAGCAGTTCTTC	CASSPQDRAEVNEQFF	TRBJ2-1	TRBV9	few	TRBD1
TGTGCCAGCAGCCCAAGAGGACAGATGCATGATCAGAACACTGAAGCTTTCTTT	CASSPRGQMHDQNTEAFF	TRBJ1-1	TRBV7-3	NA	NA
TGCGCCAGCAGCCCGAACCGGGACTACACTGAAGCTTTCTTT	CASSPNRDYTEAFF	TRBJ1-1	TRBV5-1	NA	NA
TGCGCCAGCAGCTTGGGGACAAGGGGGTATATGACCGGGGAGCTGTTTTTT	CASSLGTRGYMTGELFF	TRBJ2-2	TRBV5-1	NA	NA
TGCGCCAGCAGTGAGAATAGGGGAAACACTGAAGCTTTCTTT	CASSENRGNTEAFF	TRBJ1-1	TRBV10-1	NA	NA
TGTGCCAGCAGCTTCTTCGGGACAGGGAATAATGAAAAACTGTTTTTT	CASSFFGTGNNEKLFF	TRBJ1-4	TRBV7-9	NA	TRBD1
TGTGCCTGGAGGGAAGCGGGGGGCACAGATACGCAGTATTTT	CAWREAGGTDTQYF	TRBJ2-3	TRBV30	NA	TRBD2
TGTGCCAGCAGTTTCCAGGTCAACACTGAAGCTTTCTTT	CASSFQVNTEAFF	TRBJ1-1	TRBV27	NA	NA
TGTGCCAGCAGCCCTACGGGACAAGCCTACGAGCAGTACTTC	CASSPTGQAYEQYF	TRBJ2-7	TRBV7-2	NA	NA
TGTGCCAGCAGTTACGGGGCAGGGCTCAACGGTGAGCAGTTCTTC	CASSYGAGLNGEQFF	TRBJ2-1	TRBV6-5	NA	NA
TGTGCCAGCCGGACTAGCGGAAACACCGGGGAGCTGTTTTTT	CASRTSGNTGELFF	TRBJ2-2	TRBV6-1	NA	TRBD2
TGTGCCAGCAGTTACCTTCCTCGGAGGGGCGCAGATACGCAGTATTTT	CASSYLPRRGADTQYF	TRBJ2-3	TRBV6-5	NA	NA
TGTGCCACCAGCAGAGAAGGACTAGGCTACGAGCAGTACTTC	CATSREGLGYEQYF	TRBJ2-7	TRBV15	NA	TRBD2
TGCAGCGTTGGGGAGGGAGGACGCGAAAAACTGTTTTTT	CSVGEGGREKLFF	TRBJ1-4	TRBV29-1	once	NA
TGTGCCAGCCCCGGGACAGCGAACACCGGGGAGCTGTTTTTT	CASPGTANTGELFF	TRBJ2-2	TRBV6-1	NA	TRBD1
TGTGCCAGCAGTTTCTATCTCAGGGACACTGAAGCTTTCTTT	CASSFYLRDTEAFF	TRBJ1-1	TRBV28	NA	NA